A selection of T cell receptor beta chains follows, all from one sample in a study of OX40 agonist ivuxolimab in advanced cancers. TCRdb keeps only in-frame clones here, not all; method: immunoSEQ multiplex PCR. Seen here are some 70,000 clones, 80% observed once, and the top ten hold about 8.2%. Sequences were derived from CD4+ or CD8+ T cells sorted from blood, sampled in a trial of the OX40 agonist ivuxolimab. The origin of the receptors is an adult with an advanced solid tumor such as melanoma, head and neck, liver or kidney cancer. CDR3s include the opening cysteine and the closing phenylalanine or tryptophan. Fields, in order: J gene, clone size, D gene, CDR3 length, V gene, CDR3 DNA, CDR3 protein. A D gene is named only where the DNA matches it firmly. A clone size is listed for some rows: how often the clone was seen (once, few, many), or a class if it is expanded.

J gene: TRBJ2-7; clone size: NA; D gene: NA; CDR3 length: 14; V gene: TRBV21-1; CDR3 DNA: TGTGCCAGCAGCCCCTCAGGACGGACCTACGAGCAGTACTTC; CDR3 protein: CASSPSGRTYEQYF
J gene: TRBJ1-1; clone size: NA; D gene: NA; CDR3 length: 13; V gene: TRBV6-1; CDR3 DNA: TGTGCCAGCGAAGGACCCGCCTCTGCCAAAGCTTTCTTT; CDR3 protein: CASEGPASAKAFF
J gene: TRBJ2-1; clone size: NA; D gene: TRBD1; CDR3 length: 16; V gene: TRBV10-1; CDR3 DNA: TGCGCCAGCAGTGACCACAGGGGTGGGTCCTACAATGAGCAGTTCTTC; CDR3 protein: CASSDHRGGSYNEQFF
J gene: TRBJ2-7; clone size: NA; D gene: NA; CDR3 length: 15; V gene: TRBV7-7; CDR3 DNA: TGTGCCAGCAGCAATCGTCCGGGACCGACCTACGAGCAGTACTTC; CDR3 protein: CASSNRPGPTYEQYF
J gene: TRBJ2-3; clone size: NA; D gene: NA; CDR3 length: 13; V gene: TRBV4-1; CDR3 DNA: TGCGCCAGCAGCCAAGGACTAGGGGATACGCAGTATTTT; CDR3 protein: CASSQGLGDTQYF
J gene: TRBJ1-5; clone size: NA; D gene: NA; CDR3 length: 13; V gene: TRBV2; CDR3 DNA: TGTGCCAGCTTCGAAGATCGCAATCAGCCCCAGCATTTT; CDR3 protein: CASFEDRNQPQHF
J gene: TRBJ2-7; clone size: NA; D gene: TRBD2; CDR3 length: 15; V gene: TRBV5-6; CDR3 DNA: TGTGCCAGCAGCTTTCTCGGGACTAGTTACTACGAGCAGTACTTC; CDR3 protein: CASSFLGTSYYEQYF
J gene: TRBJ1-1; clone size: NA; D gene: NA; CDR3 length: 13; V gene: TRBV30; CDR3 DNA: TGTGCCTGGAGTGTTCAGACTAACACTGAGGCTTTCTTT; CDR3 protein: CAWSVQTNTEAFF
J gene: TRBJ1-4; clone size: NA; D gene: NA; CDR3 length: 17; V gene: TRBV21-1; CDR3 DNA: TGTGCCAGCAGCAACCCCCCAACAGGCGTGGATAATGAAAAACTGTTTTTT; CDR3 protein: CASSNPPTGVDNEKLFF
J gene: TRBJ1-5; clone size: NA; D gene: NA; CDR3 length: 15; V gene: TRBV7-9; CDR3 DNA: TGTGCCAGCAGCTTAGGGACAGATAGCAATCAGCCCCAGCATTTT; CDR3 protein: CASSLGTDSNQPQHF
J gene: TRBJ2-5; clone size: NA; D gene: NA; CDR3 length: 12; V gene: TRBV10-2; CDR3 DNA: TGCGCCAGCAGTGAGACGTATGGGACCCAGTACTTC; CDR3 protein: CASSETYGTQYF
J gene: TRBJ1-1; clone size: once; D gene: TRBD1; CDR3 length: 15; V gene: TRBV9; CDR3 DNA: TGTGCCAGCAGCCCCGGGACAGGGCCGAACACTGAAGCTTTCTTT; CDR3 protein: CASSPGTGPNTEAFF
J gene: TRBJ2-4; clone size: NA; D gene: TRBD1; CDR3 length: 14; V gene: TRBV9; CDR3 DNA: TGTGCCAGCAGCCTCAGGGGGTCTATAGACATTCAGTACTTC; CDR3 protein: CASSLRGSIDIQYF
J gene: TRBJ2-5; clone size: NA; D gene: TRBD2; CDR3 length: 18; V gene: TRBV5-1; CDR3 DNA: TGCGCCAGCAGCCAGACCCCCTTTACTAGCGGGAGCCTAGAGACCCAGTACTTC; CDR3 protein: CASSQTPFTSGSLETQYF
J gene: TRBJ2-4; clone size: NA; D gene: NA; CDR3 length: 13; V gene: TRBV11-3; CDR3 DNA: TGTGCCAGCAGCTCACGGAAGGATGACATTCAGTACTTC; CDR3 protein: CASSSRKDDIQYF
J gene: TRBJ2-2; clone size: once; D gene: TRBD1; CDR3 length: 16; V gene: TRBV5-1; CDR3 DNA: TGCGCCAGCAGCTTGGGGACAGGGTGGAACACCGGGGAGCTGTTTTTT; CDR3 protein: CASSLGTGWNTGELFF
J gene: TRBJ1-4; clone size: NA; D gene: NA; CDR3 length: 14; V gene: TRBV7-9; CDR3 DNA: TGTGCCAGCAGCTTGGTGCAGGAGAATGAAAAACTGTTTTTT; CDR3 protein: CASSLVQENEKLFF
J gene: TRBJ2-1; clone size: NA; D gene: NA; CDR3 length: 15; V gene: TRBV5-6; CDR3 DNA: TGTGCCAGCAGCTTCTACAGGAGCTCCTACAATGAGCAGTTCTTC; CDR3 protein: CASSFYRSSYNEQFF
J gene: TRBJ2-1; clone size: NA; D gene: TRBD1; CDR3 length: 14; V gene: TRBV5-1; CDR3 DNA: TGCGCCAGCAGCCCACAGGGGGCGTCCAATGAGCAGTTCTTC; CDR3 protein: CASSPQGASNEQFF
J gene: TRBJ2-5; clone size: NA; D gene: TRBD2; CDR3 length: 15; V gene: TRBV7-9; CDR3 DNA: TGTGCCAGCAGCGACCTTAGCGGGGGGGACGAGACCCAGTACTTC; CDR3 protein: CASSDLSGGDETQYF
J gene: TRBJ2-4; clone size: NA; D gene: NA; CDR3 length: 14; V gene: TRBV23-1; CDR3 DNA: TGCGCCAGGAAGACAGCCCTAGCCAAAAACATTCAGTACTTC; CDR3 protein: CARKTALAKNIQYF
J gene: TRBJ1-4; clone size: NA; D gene: NA; CDR3 length: 14; V gene: TRBV7-2; CDR3 DNA: TGTGCCAGCAGCTTAGCGGCGACAGCTGAAAAACTGTTTTTT; CDR3 protein: CASSLAATAEKLFF
J gene: TRBJ1-3; clone size: NA; D gene: TRBD1; CDR3 length: 15; V gene: TRBV6-5; CDR3 DNA: TGTGCCAGCACCACGGACAGGTTCTCTGGAAACACCATATATTTT; CDR3 protein: CASTTDRFSGNTIYF
J gene: TRBJ2-7; clone size: NA; D gene: NA; CDR3 length: 14; V gene: TRBV27; CDR3 DNA: TGTGCCAGCAGTTTTTTATCTGGAGGGAGCGAGCAGTACTTC; CDR3 protein: CASSFLSGGSEQYF
J gene: TRBJ1-5; clone size: NA; D gene: NA; CDR3 length: 15; V gene: TRBV18; CDR3 DNA: TGTGCCAGCTCACCCGGGACTGTGAGCAATCAGCCCCAGCATTTT; CDR3 protein: CASSPGTVSNQPQHF
J gene: TRBJ2-2; clone size: NA; D gene: TRBD1; CDR3 length: 15; V gene: TRBV6-5; CDR3 DNA: TGTGCCAGCAGTTTGGGACAGGGTAACACCGGGGAGCTGTTTTTT; CDR3 protein: CASSLGQGNTGELFF
J gene: TRBJ1-5; clone size: NA; D gene: NA; CDR3 length: 18; V gene: TRBV19; CDR3 DNA: TGTGCCAGTAGCCCCCTGGGGGGGGTTTTTGAAGGCAATCAGCCCCAGCATTTT; CDR3 protein: CASSPLGGVFEGNQPQHF
J gene: TRBJ2-3; clone size: NA; D gene: NA; CDR3 length: 14; V gene: TRBV2; CDR3 DNA: TGTGCCAGCAGTGGGCTGGGGGGCACAGATACGCAGTATTTT; CDR3 protein: CASSGLGGTDTQYF
J gene: TRBJ2-3; clone size: NA; D gene: NA; CDR3 length: 14; V gene: TRBV7-9; CDR3 DNA: TGTGCCAGCAGCTTACTTGGAATCACAGATACGCAGTATTTT; CDR3 protein: CASSLLGITDTQYF
J gene: TRBJ1-2; clone size: NA; D gene: NA; CDR3 length: 14; V gene: TRBV19; CDR3 DNA: TGTGCCAGTAGTATACCGACAGGAATCTATGGCTACACCTTC; CDR3 protein: CASSIPTGIYGYTF
J gene: TRBJ1-2; clone size: NA; D gene: TRBD1; CDR3 length: 14; V gene: TRBV6-5; CDR3 DNA: TGTGCCAGCAGCCCCAGGGGGGGGGACTATGGCTACACCTTC; CDR3 protein: CASSPRGGDYGYTF
J gene: TRBJ1-2; clone size: few; D gene: TRBD1; CDR3 length: 17; V gene: TRBV28; CDR3 DNA: TGTGCCAGCAGAAATACGGGAGCGGGGACAGGGCCCTATGGCTACACCTTC; CDR3 protein: CASRNTGAGTGPYGYTF
J gene: TRBJ2-5; clone size: few; D gene: TRBD1; CDR3 length: 16; V gene: TRBV28; CDR3 DNA: TGTGCCAGCAGTTCATCCAATCCGGGGACAGGGGAAACCCAGTACTTC; CDR3 protein: CASSSSNPGTGETQYF
J gene: TRBJ2-1; clone size: NA; D gene: NA; CDR3 length: 12; V gene: TRBV10-3; CDR3 DNA: TGTGCCATCAGTGGAAGGGGCGATGAGCAGTTCTTC; CDR3 protein: CAISGRGDEQFF
J gene: TRBJ1-2; clone size: few; D gene: NA; CDR3 length: 14; V gene: TRBV5-1; CDR3 DNA: TGCGCCAGCAGCTTAGGGACCGAAAACTATGGCTACACCTTC; CDR3 protein: CASSLGTENYGYTF
J gene: TRBJ2-3; clone size: NA; D gene: TRBD1; CDR3 length: 14; V gene: TRBV7-2; CDR3 DNA: TGTGCCAGCAGTCCCGACAGGGATAGCTATACGCAGTATTTT; CDR3 protein: CASSPDRDSYTQYF
J gene: TRBJ2-3; clone size: NA; D gene: NA; CDR3 length: 17; V gene: TRBV19; CDR3 DNA: TGTGCCAGTAGTATCCTCGTAGGGGGGACTAGCACAGATACGCAGTATTTT; CDR3 protein: CASSILVGGTSTDTQYF